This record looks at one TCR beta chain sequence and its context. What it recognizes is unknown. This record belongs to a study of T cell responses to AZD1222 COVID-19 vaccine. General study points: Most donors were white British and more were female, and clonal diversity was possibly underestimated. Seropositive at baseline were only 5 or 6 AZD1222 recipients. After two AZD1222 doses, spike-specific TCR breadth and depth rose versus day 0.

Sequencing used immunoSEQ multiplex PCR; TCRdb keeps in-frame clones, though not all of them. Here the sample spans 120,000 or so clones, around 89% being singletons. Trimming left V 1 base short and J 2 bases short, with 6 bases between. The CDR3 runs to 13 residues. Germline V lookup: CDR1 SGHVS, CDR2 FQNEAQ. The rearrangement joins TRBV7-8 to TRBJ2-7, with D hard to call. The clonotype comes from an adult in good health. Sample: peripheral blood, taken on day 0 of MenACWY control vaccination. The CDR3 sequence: CASSLGGTYEQYF. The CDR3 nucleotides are TGTGCCAGCAGCTTAGGCGGAACCTACGAGCAGTACTTC.